The sequence of this T cell receptor beta chain was determined in a study of T cell repertoires and HLA-DP antigens (dated by TCRdb to 2016 to 2018). About the investigation overall: Using HeLa cells transduced to present allogeneic HLA-DP, the study set up an in vitro model of CD4+ T cell alloreactivity. One alloantigen differed from self by one peptide-binding groove amino acid, whereas the other differed by ten, modelling structurally similar versus dissimilar alloantigens. The three donors, two male and one female, ranged from the 18-to-29 to the 60-to-69 age band. The average DNA input was around 220 ng for sorted CD137+CD4+ samples versus roughly 1,100 ng for pre-culture CD4+ samples. The paper as a whole reports these results and caveats: The study was limited by having just a few donors, by relying on a non-physiological HeLa antigen-presenting system, and by using total CD4+ cells as responders. Similar clonality (about 0.39) was observed for sorted CD137+ cells against both alloantigens, and this clonality was much higher than that observed in pre-culture samples (roughly 0.04). Clones undetected before culture had an average cumulative frequency of approximately 38% against one allele versus less than 65% against the other. The naive and memory CD4+ repertoires were not analysed as separate populations.

Untouched CD4+ T cells were isolated from Ficoll-separated PBMC by magnetic bead negative selection, reaching an average purity of about 98%. Using magnetic beads, untouched CD4+ T cells were isolated from Ficoll-separated PBMC at 95% to 98% purity, with only negligible CD8+ contamination. Peripheral blood mononuclear cells came from the buffy coats of a few healthy blood donors. CMV seronegative status was shared by all three donors. Genomic DNA was extracted with the DNeasy Blood & Tissue Kit. For each subject, genomic DNA from sorted CD137+CD4+ cells and from pre-culture CD4+ baseline samples underwent TCRB sequencing. Concerning this clone itself: Its antigen target is currently unknown. The input lacks base qualities; no much larger clone sits a single base away.

TCRB CDR3 regions were amplified with the immunoSEQ multiplex PCR using forward primers for 54 TRBV segments and reverse primers for 13 TRBJ segments. Pre-culture CD4+ samples were sequenced at deep resolution with a target of hundreds of thousands of T cell genomes. Sequencing of the amplicons on an Illumina HiSeq System generated 87 bp reads spanning the CDR3. In the source study's methods: PCR and sequencing errors in the reads were corrected, and CDR3 regions were defined by aligning to IMGT reference sequences. Synthetic template pools were used to estimate template counts and unique rearrangement counts. Clonality was computed as 1 minus Pielou's evenness. The Daley-Smith estimator was used to estimate richness. Repertoire overlap was measured with Morisita's index. A clone counted as low-abundance if it appeared in cultured samples but went undetected in the pre-culture repertoire of the same donor. The immuneACCESS repertoire file appears here via TCRdb, limited to in-frame rearrangements. These files lack a portion of the clones; in checked studies, under half of the deficit traces to unresolved V genes, and the cause of the others is not known. That table is the source of V, J and clone size, and D and trimming were worked out from the DNA. The sample yields about 110,000 clones; about 91% were counted once. Of the sample, roughly 0.3% is held by the ten largest clones.

V was cut back by 3 bases and J by 11 bases, leaving a gap of 16 bases between them. Reading the germline V gene (reference sequence) gives CDR1 GTSNPN and CDR2 SVGIG. From cysteine to phenylalanine, the CDR3 is 13 amino acids long. Only the CDR3 DNA stays, 39 bases, in frame from base 1. The V and J genes are TRBV30 and TRBJ1-4, with an unclear D gene assignment. The source of this sequence is a woman aged 18-35 years in good health and CMV-seronegative. The specimen sequenced was CD4+ T cells from PBMCs. The DNA sequence is as follows: TGTGCCTGGAGGAAAGAAGTGTCGGAGAAACTGTTTTTT. This translates into CAWRKEVSEKLFF.